The 17 T cell receptor beta chains presented below share a single source sample, sequenced in a study of T cell repertoires in cytomegalovirus infection. TCRdb processed the reads anew with MiXCR; each CDR3 protein has one entry. This table holds a few hundred thousand distinct CDR3 sequences, over 7.5% found once. Sample: PBMCs. These receptors originate from a human donor in good health (CMV status not recorded). Some clones in this sample may be carry-over from other donors' samples.

Concerning this clonotype itself: This may come from a read error, since a much larger clone is one base off. V and J are TRBV12-3 or TRBV12-4 and TRBJ1-6; 7 positions match TRBD1. Trimming removed 1 base from V and 5 bases from J; junction bases left unmatched: 2. This CDR3 region has 15 residues. The CDR3 nucleotides read TGTGCCAGCAGTTTAGGAGACAGGGATAATTCACCCCTCCACTTT. Translating gives CASSLGDRDNSPLHF.

This clonotype has just a few counts. The chain uses TRBV23-1 and TRBJ2-7; D is undetermined. TRBV23-1 is classed as an ORF, of uncertain function. This CDR3 has 10 residues. The V and J ends lost 3 bases and 3 bases respectively, with 0 bases between them. CDR3 nucleotides: TGCGCCAGCAGTCACTACGAGCAGTACTTC. Translating it yields CASSHYEQYF.

This clonotype was seen a handful of times. The CDR3 is CASSPGGFGSRETQYF. In DNA form, the CDR3 reads TGTGCCAGCAGCCCGGGGGGGTTCGGGTCGAGAGAGACCCAGTACTTC. This chain uses TRBV7-3 with TRBJ2-5, with 8 positions matching TRBD2. Trimming at V came to 5 bases and at J to 4 bases, leaving 12 bases not matched to a gene. CDR3 length equals 16 residues. Germline-derived CDR1 and CDR2 are SGHTA and FQGTGA.

This clonotype was seen a handful of times. The chain joins TRBV28 to TRBJ2-3; 7 nucleotides line up with TRBD2. The CDR3 extends over 15 amino acids. Losses at the gene ends were 10 bases for V and 10 bases for J; bases not matched to a gene: 20. Germline V lookup: CDR1 MDHEN, CDR2 SYDVKM. This CDR3 is CATSGGGTPLRSQYF. The CDR3 bases are TGTGCCACCTCCGGGGGAGGGACCCCGTTACGTTCGCAGTATTTT.

V usage is TRBV20-1 and J usage is TRBJ2-1; 11 bases line up with TRBD1. The CDR3 loop spans 18 amino acids. V trimming: 4 bases; J trimming: 8 bases; junction bases outside the gene matches: 19. The V gene's germline CDR1 is DFQATT and CDR2 SNEGSKA (reference sequence). The CDR3 spells CSAIMDRGPTLRRDEQFF. CDR3 DNA: TGCAGTGCTATCATGGACAGGGGGCCCACACTAAGGCGCGATGAGCAGTTCTTC.

The V call is TRBV28, the J call TRBJ1-5, with 7 bases lining up with TRBD1. The V gene end was trimmed by 5 bases and the J gene end by 3 bases; junction bases not matched to a gene: 4. This CDR3 comprises 14 residues. Germline V lookup: CDR1 MDHEN, CDR2 SYDVKM. CDR3 bases: TGTGCCAGCAGTATACAGGGGATCAATCAGCCCCAGCATTTT. Translation: CASSIQGINQPQHF.

This clonotype showed up just a few times. This chain uses TRBV7-9 with TRBJ1-2; D may be TRBD1 (6 bases). V was pared by 4 bases and J by 6 bases, with 18 bases between. CDR1 is SEHNR, CDR2 FQNEAQ, per germline (reference sequence). The CDR3 is 15 residues long. CDR3 sequence: CASSSRGRDGDGYTF. The DNA for the CDR3 is TGTGCCAGCAGCTCCAGGGGCCGCGACGGTGATGGCTACACCTTC.

The rearrangement uses TRBV4-3 and TRBJ1-2; 7 positions agree with TRBD1. With V trimmed by 0 bases and J by 3 bases, 10 bases remained unmatched. Germline CDR1 is LGHNA and CDR2 is YSLEER. The CDR3 loop spans 17 amino acids. CDR3 in DNA: TGCGCCAGCAGCCAAGATGTCCACAGGGGTCCTTACTATGGCTACACCTTC. Amino acid sequence: CASSQDVHRGPYYGYTF.

Ten or more counts support this clonotype. This chain joins TRBV7-2 and TRBJ1-1; D is undetermined. Per the germline V gene, CDR1 is SGHTA and CDR2 is FQGNSA. V lost 4 bases and J 3 bases, leaving 9 bases between the germline ends. The CDR3 is 13 residues long. CDR3 sequence: CASSSPLDTEAFF. CDR3 DNA: TGTGCCAGCAGCTCTCCCCTTGACACTGAAGCTTTCTTT.

This chain joins TRBV6-2 or TRBV6-3 and TRBJ1-1; no clear D. CDR1 and CDR2 (germline): MNHEY, SVGEGT. The length of the CDR3 is 14 residues. Between the trimmed V and J ends, which lost 6 bases and 8 bases, there was a span of 19 bases. In DNA, the CDR3 is TGTGCCAGCAGCCTACATATCACAAGGTCAGAAGCTTTCTTT. Amino acid sequence: CASSLHITRSEAFF.

This clonotype was detected ten times or more. This chain joins TRBV20-1 and TRBJ2-4; 8 bases fit TRBD2. V dropped 3 bases and J dropped 0; count of bases not matched to a gene: 10. The CDR3 is made up of 17 amino acids. Germline assignment: CDR1 DFQATT and CDR2 SNEGSKA (reference sequence). The DNA of the CDR3 is TGCAGTGCTAGGGCCCTAGAGCGGGGGTTAGCCAAAAACATTCAGTACTTC. Its protein is CSARALERGLAKNIQYF.

Details on this clonotype: A much larger clone lies one base from this, so it may be a read error. CDR3 amino acids: CARSLLAGASTGELFF. In DNA form, the CDR3 reads TGTGCCAGAAGCCTATTAGCGGGAGCTTCCACCGGGGAGCTGTTTTTT. The genes are TRBV7-6 and TRBJ2-2; TRBD2 matches at 9 bases. Germline V gives CDR1 SGHVS, CDR2 FNYEAQ. The V and J ends lost 9 bases and 4 bases, in that order; junction bases with no gene match: 12. This CDR3 is built from 16 residues.

In this sample, this clonotype turned up a few times. The chain is built from TRBV2 and TRBJ2-5; TRBD1 might be the D (5 bases). This CDR3 contains 12 residues. V lost 6 bases and J 5 bases, leaving 10 bases between the germline ends. CDR1 and CDR2 (germline): SNHLY, FYNNEI. The CDR3 is CASRGVVETQYF. The CDR3 DNA is TGTGCCAGCAGAGGGGTGGTGGAGACCCAGTACTTC.

The chain employs TRBV18 and TRBJ2-2; D perhaps matches TRBD1 (5 bases). CDR1 and CDR2 from the germline V gene are KGHSH and LQKENI. The CDR3 totals 16 residues. The germline V and J ends were trimmed by 0 bases and 2 bases, with 10 bases remaining between them. The CDR3 reads CASSPPVGANTGELFF. The CDR3 DNA sequence: TGTGCCAGCTCACCACCGGTAGGGGCTAACACCGGGGAGCTGTTTTTT.

V gene TRBV5-4 combines with J gene TRBJ2-3, with D unresolved. Trimming left V 4 bases short and J 12 bases short, with 15 bases between. Germline assignment: CDR1 SGHNT and CDR2 YYREEE (reference sequence). The CDR3 is 12 amino acids. CDR3 protein: CASSTNRKLQYF. DNA for the CDR3: TGTGCCAGCAGCACAAACCGAAAACTACAGTATTTT.

This clonotype was counted between two and nine times. J is TRBJ2-7 and V is TRBV28, with 10 bases matching TRBD2. The CDR3 has 15 residues. Trimming removed 4 bases from V and 3 bases from J; junction bases left unmatched: 6. CDR1 is MDHEN, CDR2 SYDVKM, per germline. Here the CDR3 reads CASSSAGGPSYEQYF. The CDR3 DNA is TGTGCCAGCAGTTCAGCGGGAGGGCCTAGCTACGAGCAGTACTTC.

This clonotype showed up many times. The chain recombines TRBV7-2 with TRBJ2-3; tentatively, D is TRBD1 or TRBD2 (7 bases each). There are 16 residues in the CDR3. V lost 4 bases and J 4 bases, leaving 18 bases between the germline ends. Germline-derived CDR1 and CDR2 are SGHTA and FQGNSA. For the CDR3, the DNA is TGTGCCAGCAGCTCAGGGGGGGCTGGAGCCGCAGATACGCAGTATTTT. This codes for CASSSGGAGAADTQYF.